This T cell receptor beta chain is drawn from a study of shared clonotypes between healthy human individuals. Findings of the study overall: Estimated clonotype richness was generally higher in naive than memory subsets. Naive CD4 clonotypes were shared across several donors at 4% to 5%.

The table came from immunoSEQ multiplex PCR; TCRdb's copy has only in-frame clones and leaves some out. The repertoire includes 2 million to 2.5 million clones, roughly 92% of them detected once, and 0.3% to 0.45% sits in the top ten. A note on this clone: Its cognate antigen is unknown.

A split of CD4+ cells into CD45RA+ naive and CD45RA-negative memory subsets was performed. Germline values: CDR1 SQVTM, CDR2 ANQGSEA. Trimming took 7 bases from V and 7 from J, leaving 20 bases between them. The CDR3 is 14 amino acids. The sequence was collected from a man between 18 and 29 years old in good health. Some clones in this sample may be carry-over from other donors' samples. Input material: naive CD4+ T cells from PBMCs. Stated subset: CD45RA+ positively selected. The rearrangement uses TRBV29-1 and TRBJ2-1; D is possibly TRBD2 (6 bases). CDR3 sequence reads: CSARRGGRVNEQFF. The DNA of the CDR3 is TGCAGCGCAAGGAGGGGAGGTCGGGTAAATGAGCAGTTCTTC.